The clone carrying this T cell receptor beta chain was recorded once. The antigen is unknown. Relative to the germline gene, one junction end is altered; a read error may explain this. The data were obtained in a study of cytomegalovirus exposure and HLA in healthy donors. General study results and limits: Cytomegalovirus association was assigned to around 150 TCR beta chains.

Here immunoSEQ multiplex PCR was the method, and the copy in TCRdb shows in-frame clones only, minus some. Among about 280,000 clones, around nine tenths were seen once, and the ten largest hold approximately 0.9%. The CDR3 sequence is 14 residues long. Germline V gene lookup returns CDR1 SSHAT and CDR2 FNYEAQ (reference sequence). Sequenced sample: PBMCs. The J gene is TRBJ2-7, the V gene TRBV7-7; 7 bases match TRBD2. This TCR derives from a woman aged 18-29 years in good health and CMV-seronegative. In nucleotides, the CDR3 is TGTGCTAGCAGCCCGAGCCCGGGGGGATACGAGCAGTACTTC. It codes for CASSPSPGGYEQYF.